Listed below are T cell receptor beta chains from one sample, sequenced in a study of HIV-infected patients and healthy controls. MiXCR, applied by TCRdb to the 5' RACE reads, yields one record per CDR3 protein. The sample contains 8,100 or so distinct CDR3 sequences, about a tenth of which appear only once. The input for sequencing was blood, taken before antiretroviral therapy. These receptors came from an adult with HIV infection. The CDR3 runs from the conserved cysteine through the conserved F or W. D genes are given only for firm matches. A clone size is listed for some rows: how often the clone was seen (once, few, many), or a class if it is expanded.

J,V,length,D,size,DNA,CDR3
TRBJ2-3,TRBV7-9,17,TRBD2,medium-sized,TGTGCCAGCAGACCCGGACTAGCGGGAGCTGTCACAGATACGCAGTATTTT,CASRPGLAGAVTDTQYF
TRBJ1-5,TRBV12-3/TRBV12-4,17,TRBD1,many,TGTGCCAGTCACCAGGGACAGGGGAAGGGGGAGTATCAGCCCCAGCATTTT,CASHQGQGKGEYQPQHF
TRBJ2-1,TRBV28,13,-,medium-sized,TGTGCCAGCAGCCCCGGCCGGGACTCCGAGCAGTTCTTC,CASSPGRDSEQFF
TRBJ2-3,TRBV20-1,15,TRBD2,many,TGCAGTGCTAGAGATCCCAGCGGGAGTGCAGATACGCAGTATTTT,CSARDPSGSADTQYF
TRBJ2-3,TRBV9,15,-,many,TGTGCCAGCAGCGTAGAGGGGGGGACCACAGATACGCAGTATTTT,CASSVEGGTTDTQYF
TRBJ2-5,TRBV29-1,12,-,many,TGCAGCGCAGGCCACATGGGAGAGACCCAGTACTTC,CSAGHMGETQYF
TRBJ1-1,TRBV20-1,14,-,medium-sized,TGCAGTGCTTCTCGAGGGGTAGGGAACACTGAAGCTTTCTTT,CSASRGVGNTEAFF
TRBJ1-5,TRBV6-5,15,-,many,TGTGCCAGCAGGTCATCCGGGGACGCCAGGCAGCCCCAGCATTTT,CASRSSGDARQPQHF
TRBJ2-5,TRBV5-6,15,-,many,TGTGCCAGCAGCTTGATACAGTACCTCCAAGAGACCCAGTACTTC,CASSLIQYLQETQYF
TRBJ1-2,TRBV30,15,-,few,TGTGCCTGGAGTGTAGGCAGGCCCTTTAACTATGGCTACACCTTC,CAWSVGRPFNYGYTF
TRBJ2-7,TRBV28,12,-,medium-sized,TGTGCCAGCAGTTACCCACATCGCGAGCAGTACTTC,CASSYPHREQYF
TRBJ1-5,TRBV12-3/TRBV12-4,15,TRBD1,many,TGTGCCAGCAGCTTGGACAGGGGGAAGAATCAGCCCCAGCATTTT,CASSLDRGKNQPQHF
TRBJ2-5,TRBV7-9,16,TRBD2,medium-sized,TGTGCCAGCAGCCCCCGGACTAGCGGGGTCCAAGAGACCCAGTACTTC,CASSPRTSGVQETQYF
TRBJ2-7,TRBV10-3,12,-,medium-sized,TGTGCCATCGGGACACTCGACTACGAGCAGTACTTC,CAIGTLDYEQYF
TRBJ1-2,TRBV6-2/TRBV6-3,14,-,medium-sized,TGTGCCAGCAGTTACCCCGACCGAGCATATGGCTACACCTTC,CASSYPDRAYGYTF
TRBJ2-5,TRBV3-1,12,-,medium-sized,TGTGCCAGCAGCCAGGGAGGAGAGACCCAGTACTTC,CASSQGGETQYF
TRBJ2-5,TRBV2,15,-,many,TGTGCCAGCAGTGAAGGAGCAGGGTCGCAAGAGACCCAGTACTTC,CASSEGAGSQETQYF
TRBJ1-1,TRBV7-9,15,TRBD1,medium-sized,TGTGCCAGCAGAAAAACGACAGGGAGGAGCACTGAAGCTTTCTTT,CASRKTTGRSTEAFF
TRBJ1-2,TRBV7-9,17,TRBD1,medium-sized,TGTGCCAGCAGCTTGGGACAGGGTGGCGAAACTAACTATGGCTACACCTTC,CASSLGQGGETNYGYTF
TRBJ2-1,TRBV27,15,TRBD2,medium-sized,TGTGCCAGCAGTCCCGGGACTAGCGGCTACAATGAGCAGTTCTTC,CASSPGTSGYNEQFF
TRBJ2-7,TRBV27,14,-,-,TGTGCCAGCAGTTTCGGGGCAGAAACCTACGAGCAGTACTTC,CASSFGAETYEQYF
TRBJ2-5,TRBV4-1,16,TRBD1,medium-sized,TGCGCCAGCAGCCAAGAACTAGGGGGCGTCTGGGAGACCCAGTACTTC,CASSQELGGVWETQYF
TRBJ2-7,TRBV9,15,TRBD1,many,TGTGCCAGCAGCGCTCGGGACAGGAGCTCCTACGAGCAGTACTTC,CASSARDRSSYEQYF
TRBJ1-2,TRBV6-5,14,-,few,TGTGCCAGCAGTTACTCGAGTCGCAGTGATGGCTACACCTTC,CASSYSSRSDGYTF
TRBJ1-4,TRBV2,14,-,large,TGTGCCAGCGAGGGGGGCGCAACTAATGAAAAACTGTTTTTT,CASEGGATNEKLFF